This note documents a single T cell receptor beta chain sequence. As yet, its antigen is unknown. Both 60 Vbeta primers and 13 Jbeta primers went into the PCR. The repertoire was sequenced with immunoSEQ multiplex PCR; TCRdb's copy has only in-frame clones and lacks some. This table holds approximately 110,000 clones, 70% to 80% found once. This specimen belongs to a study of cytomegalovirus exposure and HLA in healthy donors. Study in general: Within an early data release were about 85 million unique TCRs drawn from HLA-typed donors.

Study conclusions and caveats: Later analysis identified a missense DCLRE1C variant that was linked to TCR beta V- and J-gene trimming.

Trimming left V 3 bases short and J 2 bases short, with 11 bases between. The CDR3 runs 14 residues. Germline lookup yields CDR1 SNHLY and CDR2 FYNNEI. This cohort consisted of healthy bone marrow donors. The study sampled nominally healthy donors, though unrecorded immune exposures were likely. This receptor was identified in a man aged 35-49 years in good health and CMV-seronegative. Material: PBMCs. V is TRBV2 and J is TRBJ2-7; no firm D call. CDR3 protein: CASSDRLVTYEQYF. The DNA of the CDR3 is TGTGCCAGCAGTGATCGGCTAGTAACCTACGAGCAGTACTTC.